This T cell receptor beta chain was sequenced during a study of CD4 T cells in relation to SARS-CoV-2 and coronaviruses. Unexposed donor CD4+ T cells date from about 2010-2018, before the COVID-19 pandemic. CD4+ T cells were isolated from the cells after 10 days of culture. The CDR3 sequence is 14 residues long. V was cut by 4 bases and J by 9 bases, with 17 bases left in between. This clone occurred once. Antigen specificity is unknown. Assay: immunoSEQ multiplex PCR; the TCRdb copy retains only in-frame clones and omits some. This sample carries some 21,000 clones, about three quarters of them seen once, and the ten largest clones take about 15%.

Source material: CD4+ T cells from PBMCs, cultured in vitro. This receptor was obtained from a human donor in good health. V and J are TRBV5-3 and TRBJ1-5; D gene unclear. TRBV5-3 has ORF status, its function being uncertain. In DNA, the CDR3 is TGTGCCAGAAGCACCCCCCAGATTTTATGGCCCCAGCATTTT. It codes for CARSTPQILWPQHF.